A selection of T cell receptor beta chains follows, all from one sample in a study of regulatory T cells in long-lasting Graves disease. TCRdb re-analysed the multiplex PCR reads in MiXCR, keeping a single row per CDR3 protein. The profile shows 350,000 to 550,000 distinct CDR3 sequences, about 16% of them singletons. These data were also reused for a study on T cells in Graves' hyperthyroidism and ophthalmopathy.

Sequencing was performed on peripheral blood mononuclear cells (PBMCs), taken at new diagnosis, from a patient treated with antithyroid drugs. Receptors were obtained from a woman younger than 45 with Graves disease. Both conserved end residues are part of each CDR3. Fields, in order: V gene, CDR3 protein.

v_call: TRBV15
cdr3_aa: CATSRGGAGGDTEAFF

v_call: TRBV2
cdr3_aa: CASSAAGGGREQYF

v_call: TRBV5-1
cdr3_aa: CASSVKRQGRETQYF

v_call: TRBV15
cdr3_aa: CATSRVLQANTEAFF

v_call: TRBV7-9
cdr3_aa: CASGPFGAGGETQYF

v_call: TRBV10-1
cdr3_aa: CASSEMENTEAFF

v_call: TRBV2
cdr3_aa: CASAQATTNSPLHF

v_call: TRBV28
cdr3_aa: CATQESGRIADTQYF

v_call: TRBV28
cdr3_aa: CASSIGRGYTF

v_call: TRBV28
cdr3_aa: CASSLTATGHYEQYF

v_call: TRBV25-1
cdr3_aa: CASSDGTGPRGTQYF

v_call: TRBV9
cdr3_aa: CASSVATEGEGDTQYF

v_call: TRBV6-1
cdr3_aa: CASSKPGTGNTF

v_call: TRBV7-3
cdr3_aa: CASSFSGMTDTQYF

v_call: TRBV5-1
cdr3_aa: CASSQRGDFYNEQFF

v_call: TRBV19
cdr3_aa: CASNMGNQPQHF

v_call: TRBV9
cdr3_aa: CASSVGGLAAGEQFF

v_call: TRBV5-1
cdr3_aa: CASSPGASGTYNEQFF

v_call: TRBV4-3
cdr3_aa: CASSQPPLYEQYF

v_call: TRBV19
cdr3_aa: CASGTGRAGELFF

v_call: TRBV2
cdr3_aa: CAGSAGGNEQFF

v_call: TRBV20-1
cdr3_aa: CSAKRGGLVAEQFF

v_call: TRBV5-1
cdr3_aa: CASSPPPPDRASYEQYF

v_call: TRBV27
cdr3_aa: CASSPSGVHEQYF

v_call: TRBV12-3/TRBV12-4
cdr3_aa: CASSFGSGRDTGELFF

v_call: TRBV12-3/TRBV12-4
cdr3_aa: CASSDWDPRFNTEAFF

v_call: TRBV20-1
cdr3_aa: CSARLAGGFYNEQFF

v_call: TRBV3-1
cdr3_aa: CASSQGQKAYNEQFF

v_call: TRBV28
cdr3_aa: CASSETGVAKNIQYF

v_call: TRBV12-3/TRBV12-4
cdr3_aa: CASSLWSPYEQYF

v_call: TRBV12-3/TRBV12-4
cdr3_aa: CASSTQGGQPQHF

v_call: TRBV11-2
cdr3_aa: CASSLDRVAGGTYNEQFF

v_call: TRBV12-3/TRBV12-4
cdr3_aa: CASTRGYGYTF

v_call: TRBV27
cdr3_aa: CASSLGASGRNEQFF

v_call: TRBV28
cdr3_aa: CASSYSGAGLETQYF

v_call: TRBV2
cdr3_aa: CASSEARGGEQFF

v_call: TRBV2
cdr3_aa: CASSVSGTGETQYF

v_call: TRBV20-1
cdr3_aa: CSAPRDRSFQETQYF

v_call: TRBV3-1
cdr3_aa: CASSQGSGSWTEAFF

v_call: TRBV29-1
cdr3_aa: CSVEDLKGRLADTQYF

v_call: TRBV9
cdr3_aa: CASSPHGGPGELFF